Listed here is a single T cell receptor (beta chain). Antigen specificity is unknown. Triplicate sorting captured about 300,000 cells each from every CD8+ T cell subset. It was by 5' RACE with UMI labels that the TRB cDNA libraries were prepared. Each CDR3 protein gets one entry in TCRdb, which reprocessed the 5' RACE reads and gives no DNA. This sample's clone table lists about 56,000 distinct CDR3 sequences. The sample originates from a study of CXCR3-negative and CXCR3-positive naive CD8 T cells. Overall study findings and caveats: With respect to TRBV-TRBJ usage, naive CXCR3-negative and CXCR3-positive cells were similar; memory differed. Relative to memory CD8+ cells, whose diversity was much lower, both naive subsets had comparably high diversity.

The sequence was collected from a human donor in good health. Some clones in this sample may be carry-over from other donors' samples. The specimen was memory CD8+ T cells from blood.

The chain's CDR3 is CSLKGLAGELFF. The chain combines TRBV29-1 with TRBJ2-2. The CDR3 contains 12 residues. Germline CDR1 and CDR2: SQVTM and ANQGSEA.